This note documents a single T cell receptor beta chain sequence. The record originates from a study of blood T cell repertoires in COVID-19. Study summary: Spain, Italy and the United States supplied samples that represented acute and convalescent COVID-19. T cells, B-cell-depleted T cells, or PBMCs supplied cDNA or gDNA.

Methods used by the authors: Estimation of nucleated cell counts was performed using reference gene primer amplification. Produced via immunoSEQ multiplex PCR; TCRdb's table is partial and in-frame only. V and J calls and clone size are copied from that table; D and trimming were computed from the DNA. The sample gives approximately 81,000 clones, almost 85% of which show up once; around 7.2% is in the top ten. V shed 0 bases and J shed 3 bases, with 12 bases lying between them. CDR3 length equals 15 residues. Germline lookup yields CDR1 KGHSH and CDR2 LQKENI. The genes are TRBV18 and TRBJ2-7; weak D call: TRBD2 (5 bases). Source material: peripheral blood. This receptor was obtained from a human donor in a cohort sampled during active COVID-19. CDR3 residues: CASSPPFGVVYEQYF. The CDR3 DNA sequence: TGTGCCAGCTCACCACCGTTCGGGGTCGTCTACGAGCAGTACTTC.